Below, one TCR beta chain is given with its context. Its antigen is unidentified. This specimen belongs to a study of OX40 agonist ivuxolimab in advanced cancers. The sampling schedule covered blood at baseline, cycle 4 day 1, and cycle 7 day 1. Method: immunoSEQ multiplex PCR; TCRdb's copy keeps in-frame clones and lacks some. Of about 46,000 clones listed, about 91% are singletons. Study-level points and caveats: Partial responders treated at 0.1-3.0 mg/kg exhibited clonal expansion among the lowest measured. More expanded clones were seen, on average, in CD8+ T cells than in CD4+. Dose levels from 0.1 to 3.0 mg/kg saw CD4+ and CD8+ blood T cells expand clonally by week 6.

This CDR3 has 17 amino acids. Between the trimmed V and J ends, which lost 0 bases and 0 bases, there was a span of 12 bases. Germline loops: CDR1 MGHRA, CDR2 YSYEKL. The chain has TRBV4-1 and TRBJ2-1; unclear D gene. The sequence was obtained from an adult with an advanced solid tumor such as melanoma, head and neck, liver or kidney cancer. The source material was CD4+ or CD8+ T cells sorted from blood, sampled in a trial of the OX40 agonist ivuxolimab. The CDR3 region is CASSQEGFPSSYNEQFF. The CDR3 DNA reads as TGCGCCAGCAGCCAAGAGGGGTTCCCGAGCTCCTACAATGAGCAGTTCTTC.